The 15 T cell receptor beta chains presented below share a single source sample, sequenced in a study of neurological immune-mediated disorders (dated by TCRdb to the late 2010s). Library method: 5' RACE. Sequencing instrument: Illumina HiSeq 2500. TCRdb's own reprocessing of the public reads used fastp at Q25 and MiXCR and kept productive beta chains. Rows merge per CDR3 protein into single entries with the most common DNA and genes. For this sample the table gives tens of thousands of distinct CDR3 sequences, of which less than 4% were detected only once. The ten top clones hold 1% to 1.5% of the sample. The specimen sequenced was PBMCs. Receptor source: a man aged 30-40 years with multiple sclerosis.

Comments on this clonotype: Germline is not matched at one junction end, which may reflect a read error. V is TRBV4-3 and J is TRBJ1-5; D is ambiguous. This CDR3 region has 14 residues. Germline assignment: CDR1 LGHNA and CDR2 YSLEER. CDR3 loop: CASSQDTLNQPQNF. CDR3 bases: TGCGCCAGCAGCCAAGATACACTGAATCAGCCCCAGAATTTT.

This clonotype has at least ten counts. The chain links TRBV5-1 to TRBJ2-4, with D hard to call. The V and J ends lost 3 bases and 0 bases respectively, with 13 bases between them. The CDR3 length is 16 residues. From germline, CDR1 is SGHRS and CDR2 YFSETQ. CDR3 region: CASSSHLTRAKNIQYF. Here the CDR3 DNA reads TGCGCCAGCAGCTCCCATCTGACCCGAGCCAAAAACATTCAGTACTTC.

V usage is TRBV5-1 and J usage is TRBJ2-1, with D maybe TRBD2 (6 bases). From germline, CDR1 is SGHRS and CDR2 YFSETQ. V shed 8 bases and J shed 6 bases, with 27 bases lying between them. This CDR3 is built from 17 residues. CDR3 sequence reads: CASSPMSGSGTGNEQFF. The CDR3 coding sequence is TGCGCCAGTAGCCCGATGAGCGGGTCGGGAACGGGCAATGAGCAGTTCTTC.

This clonotype has a count of ten or more. The chain recombines TRBV5-1 with TRBJ1-5, with D possibly matching TRBD1 (6 bases). V was trimmed by 4 bases and J by 7 bases, leaving 15 bases between them. The CDR3 has 14 residues. Germline CDR1 SGHRS, CDR2 YFSETQ. The CDR3 DNA follows: TGCGCCAGCAGCGTGGACGGGGGGCAACAGCCCCAGCATTTT. Translating gives CASSVDGGQQPQHF.

In its sample, this clonotype was seen once. A single base separates this from a much larger clone, so it may be a read error. V usage is TRBV3-1 and J usage is TRBJ2-7; 15 bases are shared with TRBD2. CDR3 length: 16 amino acids. Per germline, CDR1 LGHDT and CDR2 YNNKEL (reference sequence). Trimming at V came to 8 bases and at J to 7 bases, leaving 12 bases not matched to a gene. CDR3 residues: CASGPGLAGGEEEQYF. CDR3 bases: TGTGCCAGCGGACCGGGACTAGCGGGAGGTGAGGAAGAGCAGTACTTC.

This clonotype was detected many times. V gene TRBV10-3 combines with J gene TRBJ2-4, with D perhaps TRBD2 (6 bases). This CDR3 contains 12 residues. Per germline, CDR1 ENHRY and CDR2 SYGVKD. Trimming shortened V by 6 bases and J by 10 bases, and 13 bases separated the two germline ends. The CDR3 loop reads CAISPGDRIQYF. DNA of the CDR3: TGTGCCATCAGCCCGGGAGATAGGATTCAGTACTTC.

This clonotype was counted many times. The V and J genes are TRBV12-3 or TRBV12-4 and TRBJ1-5; 9 bases match TRBD1. This CDR3 has 14 amino acids. The ends lost 6 bases at V and 4 bases at J; junction bases unmatched: 4. The CDR3 DNA reads as TGTGCCAGCAGCGGGACAGGGTTTAATCAGCCCCAGCATTTT. Protein: CASSGTGFNQPQHF.

This clonotype has a count of ten or more. The chain carries TRBV20-1 and TRBJ2-1, with 7 nucleotides matching TRBD1. After removal of 0 bases from V and 7 bases from J, the junction contained 6 bases not matched to a gene. The CDR3 consists of 14 residues. Germline assignment: CDR1 DFQATT and CDR2 SNEGSKA (reference sequence). The CDR3 DNA follows: TGCAGTGCTAGAGATACGGGCAGGGGGAATGAGCAGTTCTTC. Encoded protein: CSARDTGRGNEQFF.

This clonotype has ten or more counts. The chain carries TRBV12-3 or TRBV12-4 and TRBJ2-7; D gene uncertain. The CDR3 sequence is 13 residues long. V was clipped by 6 bases and J by 3 bases, with 12 bases between them. This CDR3 reads CASSRFGHYEQYF. CDR3 DNA sequence: TGTGCCAGCAGCCGATTCGGGCACTACGAGCAGTACTTC.

This clonotype was seen repeatedly, ten times or more. This sequence joins TRBV3-1 and TRBJ1-5, with TRBD1 matching over 7 bases. Germline-derived CDR1 and CDR2 are LGHDT and YNNKEL (reference sequence). CDR3 length: 15 amino acids. The ends lost 3 bases at V and 4 bases at J; junction bases unmatched: 6. CDR3 loop: CASSQRTGGNQPQHF. For the CDR3, the DNA is TGTGCCAGCAGCCAGAGGACAGGTGGGAATCAGCCCCAGCATTTT.

Many counts were recorded for this clonotype. The CDR3 here is CSARKGGAWVDTQYF. CDR3 sequence (DNA): TGCAGTGCTAGAAAGGGCGGGGCCTGGGTGGATACGCAGTATTTT. This chain connects TRBV20-1 to TRBJ2-3; TRBD2 might be the D (6 bases). The CDR3 contains 15 residues. From germline, CDR1 is DFQATT and CDR2 SNEGSKA (reference sequence). V lost 2 bases and J 6 bases, leaving 18 bases between the germline ends.

This clonotype was seen many times. This chain links TRBV27 with TRBJ2-6, with D perhaps TRBD1 (6 bases). Between the trimmed V and J ends, which lost 2 bases and 4 bases, there was a span of 12 bases. This CDR3 is 16 amino acids long. Germline V gene lookup returns CDR1 MNHEY and CDR2 SMNVEV (reference sequence). This chain's CDR3 is CASSLGAGAGANVLTF. In nucleotides, the CDR3 is TGTGCCAGCAGTTTAGGGGCAGGGGCCGGGGCCAACGTCCTGACTTTC.

This clonotype was picked up many times. The chain is built from TRBV6-6 and TRBJ2-2, with D possibly TRBD1 on 6 matching bases. V lost 6 bases and J 7 bases, leaving 6 bases between the germline ends. This CDR3 region has 11 residues. Germline V gives CDR1 MNHNY, CDR2 SVGAGI (reference sequence). The CDR3 DNA reads TGTGCCAGCAGAGGGGGCGGGGAGCTGTTTTTT. Protein product: CASRGGGELFF.

This chain joins TRBV27 and TRBJ1-1; 7 positions agree with TRBD1. From germline, CDR1 is MNHEY and CDR2 SMNVEV (reference sequence). J was trimmed by 4 bases and V by 6 bases; bases with no gene match: 8. CDR3 length: 14 residues. In DNA, the CDR3 is TGTGCCAGCAGAAGACAGGGAGCACTCACTGAAGCTTTCTTT. Protein product: CASRRQGALTEAFF.

This clonotype has just a few counts. The chain is built from TRBV5-1 and TRBJ1-2; maybe TRBD1 (5 bases). There are 13 residues in the CDR3. The germline V gene encodes CDR1 SGHRS and CDR2 YFSETQ. V lost 1 base and J 8 bases, leaving 12 bases between the germline ends. CDR3 sequence reads: CASSLMAGVGYTF. CDR3 coding DNA: TGCGCCAGCAGCTTGATGGCGGGGGTCGGCTACACCTTC.